This TCR beta chain originates from a study of chemoradiotherapy in HPV16-positive cancers. About the study: Candidate HPV-specific T-cell clones and common TCR motifs came from functional assays in a couple of HPV16-positive patients. Regarding the study as a whole: Better recurrence-free survival went with HPV-responsive T-cell expansion in HPV16-positive patients. Functional assays defining HPV-specific T cells used only a couple of HPV16-positive patients.

Data came from immunoSEQ multiplex PCR; TCRdb stores just in-frame clones and leaves some out. The sample records some 8,800 clones, 71% being singletons. The table lists this clone with a few counts. Its target is not known. The sequence was obtained from a human donor with HPV-associated anogenital cancer. Sampling was done from a patient who underwent chemoradiotherapy.

The CDR3 loop is CARKGQGDSPLHF. CDR3 nucleotides: TGTGCCAGAAAGGGACAGGGTGATTCACCCCTCCACTTT. The V call is TRBV2, the J call TRBJ1-6, with TRBD1 matching 9 bases. Trimming cost V 9 bases and J 8 bases; bases outside gene matches: 5. Germline CDR1 and CDR2: SNHLY and FYNNEI. This CDR3 contains 13 residues.